One sample yielded the 25 T cell receptor beta chains listed below, sequenced in a study of spatial heterogeneity in lung cancer. Study observations and caveats: Within tumors, counts of expanded alpha and beta TCRs tracked tumor mutation counts.

Time point in this sample: sample taken at primary tumor resection. These receptors' antigens are unknown. MiXCR, applied by TCRdb to the 5' RACE reads, yields one record per CDR3 protein. The sample carries about 11,000 distinct CDR3 sequences, roughly 5% recorded once. The specimen was lung tumor tissue, collected at surgery. The source of these receptors is a male donor with early-stage non-small cell lung cancer.

Within the sample, this clonotype is medium-sized. This beta chain was picked up by a library intended for alpha chains and is off target, so its count carries little meaning. The chain joins TRBV18 to TRBJ2-2; D unresolved. The CDR3 runs to 14 residues. Between the trimmed V and J ends, which lost 0 bases and 1 base, there was a span of 3 bases. The germline CDR1 and CDR2 sequences are KGHSH and LQKENI. The CDR3 reads CASSPPMNTGELFF. CDR3 DNA sequence: TGTGCCAGCTCACCACCGATGAACACCGGGGAGCTGTTTTTT. Full variable domain (remainder filled in from reference TRBV18 and TRBJ2-2): NAGVMQNPRHLVRRRGQEARLRCSPMKGHSHVYWYRQLPEEGLKFMVYLQKENIIDESGMPKERFSAEFPKEGPSILRIQQVVRGDSAAYFCASSPPMNTGELFFGEGSRLTVL.

Within the sample, this clonotype is medium-sized. Within a library made for alpha chains, this beta chain is off target, and its count is uninformative. This sequence joins TRBV7-9 and TRBJ1-1; D unclear. The V gene lost 1 base and the J gene lost 2 bases, with 2 bases spanning the gap. There are 12 residues in the CDR3. CDR1 is SEHNR and CDR2 is FQNEAQ in the germline V gene (reference sequence). The chain's CDR3 is CASSLENTEAFF. CDR3 coding DNA: TGTGCCAGCAGCTTAGAAAACACTGAAGCTTTCTTT.

Regarding this clonotype: Little can be read into the size of this beta chain, an off-target read in a library designed for alpha chains. The chain combines TRBV9 with TRBJ2-3; D may be TRBD1 or TRBD2 (5 bases each). V was cut by 0 bases and J by 6 bases, with 8 bases left in between. Germline assignment: CDR1 SGDLS and CDR2 YYNGEE. This CDR3 comprises 13 residues. The CDR3: CASSVEGEDTQYF. The CDR3 DNA follows: TGTGCCAGCAGCGTAGAAGGGGAGGATACGCAGTATTTT. The full variable domain, with the rest looked up from reference TRBV9 and TRBJ2-3, is DSGVTQTPKHLITATGQRVTLRCSPRSGDLSVYWYQQSLDQGLQFLIQYYNGEERAKGNILERFSAQQFPDLHSELNLSSLELGDSALYFCASSVEGEDTQYFGPGTRLTVL.

Details on this clonotype: A library made for alpha chains picked up this beta chain off target, so its size means little. V usage is TRBV28 and J usage is TRBJ2-7; 7 positions match TRBD2. V dropped 6 bases and J dropped 7; count of bases not matched to a gene: 6. The CDR3 runs 12 residues. Per the germline V gene, CDR1 is MDHEN and CDR2 is SYDVKM. CDR3 sequence (DNA): TGTGCCAGCAGCCTACGAGCGGGAGAGCAGTACTTC. The encoded protein is CASSLRAGEQYF.

This clonotype appeared a few times. Little can be read into the size of this beta chain, an off-target read in a library designed for alpha chains. V gene TRBV11-3 combines with J gene TRBJ2-7, with unresolved D. Trimming cost V 1 base and J 5 bases, with 6 bases left between them. CDR3 length: 12 residues. The germline CDR1 and CDR2 sequences are SGHNT and YENEEA. The CDR3 here is CASSLGEDEQYF. The CDR3 coding sequence is TGTGCCAGCAGCTTAGGTGAGGACGAGCAGTACTTC.

This clonotype showed up many times. Little can be read into the size of this beta chain, an off-target read in a library designed for alpha chains. The chain recombines TRBV5-1 with TRBJ2-7, with a tentative D call TRBD2 (5 bases). The germline V gene has CDR1 SGHRS and CDR2 YFSETQ. The V end lost 2 bases, the J end lost 4 bases, and 10 bases lay between the germline ends. This CDR3 spans 13 amino acids. CDR3 nucleotide sequence: TGCGCCAGCAGCTTAACTCCGGGGTACGAGCAGTACTTC. Translation: CASSLTPGYEQYF.

This clonotype is judged hyperexpanded (1% or more). Little can be read into the size of this beta chain, an off-target read in a library designed for alpha chains. The chain recombines TRBV27 with TRBJ2-3; 12 nucleotides line up with TRBD2. Germline V gene sequence: CDR1 MNHEY, CDR2 SMNVEV (reference sequence). This CDR3 is 15 amino acids long. J lost 2 bases, V lost 4 bases, and 1 base had no gene match. The CDR3 DNA reads TGTGCCAGCAGTTGGACTAGCGGGATCACAGATACGCAGTATTTT. It yields the protein CASSWTSGITDTQYF.

By sample share, this clonotype is medium-sized. For a library built for alpha chains, this beta chain is a stray read; little rests on its size. J is TRBJ1-1 and V is TRBV10-2, with TRBD1 as a possible D gene (6 bases). Per germline, CDR1 WSHSY and CDR2 SAAADI. The CDR3 is 14 residues long. V was trimmed by 1 base and J by 7 bases, leaving 13 bases between them. The CDR3, as DNA: TGCGCCAGCAGTGAGTATGGAGGGGGTAGTGAAGCTTTCTTT. It specifies CASSEYGGGSEAFF.

In this sample, this clonotype turned up many times. As an off-target read in a library built for alpha chains, this beta chain has a frequency of little significance. The rearrangement joins TRBV28 to TRBJ2-7, with TRBD1 identical over 8 bases. Germline values: CDR1 MDHEN, CDR2 SYDVKM. CDR3 size: 14 residues. V gave up 6 bases and J gave up 2 bases; unmatched junction bases: 6. CDR3 bases: TGTGCCAGCAGCCTTTCGGGACAGGCCTACGAGCAGTACTTC. Translated: CASSLSGQAYEQYF.

This clonotype was detected many times. This beta chain lies outside the target of a library built for alpha chains; its clone size means little. The V and J genes are TRBV6-2 or TRBV6-3 and TRBJ2-1, with 7 bases identical to TRBD1. This CDR3 has 14 amino acids. V dropped 2 bases and J dropped 3; count of bases not matched to a gene: 1. Germline V CDR1 and CDR2: MNHEY, SVGEGT. CDR3 in DNA: TGTGCCAGCAGTTACCGGGACAGCTACAATGAGCAGTTCTTC. Protein: CASSYRDSYNEQFF.

This clonotype was counted ten times or more. Since the library was made to target alpha chains, this beta chain is a stray read and its abundance is not meaningful. The CDR3 spells CASSVGSPYEQYF. CDR3 DNA: TGCGCCAGCAGCGTGGGATCTCCCTACGAGCAGTACTTC. The V gene is TRBV5-1, the J gene TRBJ2-7; D remains unclear. From germline, CDR1 is SGHRS and CDR2 YFSETQ. This CDR3 has 13 amino acids. V was shortened by 4 bases and J by 2 bases, with 10 bases between the two germline ends.

In its sample, this clonotype was seen many times. The library was built for alpha chains, so this beta chain is an off-target read and its size means little. The chain uses TRBV28 and TRBJ2-7, with 9 bases lining up with TRBD2. CDR3 size: 19 residues. Germline V gene lookup returns CDR1 MDHEN and CDR2 SYDVKM. The ends lost 5 bases at V and 4 bases at J; junction bases unmatched: 21. The CDR3 reads CASSLPEKRTGTSIYEQYF. Here the CDR3 DNA reads TGTGCCAGCAGTCTTCCCGAAAAACGGACGGGGACTAGCATTTACGAGCAGTACTTC.

About this clonotype: Because the library targeted alpha chains, this beta chain is an off-target read whose size means little. The V gene is TRBV12-3 or TRBV12-4, the J gene TRBJ1-1, with a weak D call TRBD1 (5 bases). This CDR3 spans 14 amino acids. V was clipped by 3 bases and J by 5 bases, with 13 bases between them. CDR3 sequence (DNA): TGTGCCAGCAGTTTCCAGGGAACGGGAACTGAAGCTTTCTTT. It is translated as CASSFQGTGTEAFF.

This clonotype was counted at least ten times. This beta chain is an off-target read within a library intended for alpha chains, so its frequency means little. The chain combines TRBV7-7 with TRBJ2-7, with 8 bases lining up with TRBD1. Germline loops: CDR1 SSHAT, CDR2 FNYEAQ (reference sequence). This CDR3 region has 18 residues. The V segment lost 1 base and the J segment 3 bases; nucleotides outside the gene matches: 14. CDR3 protein: CASSLVGTGPLDLYEQYF. For the CDR3, the DNA is TGTGCCAGCAGCTTAGTAGGGACAGGCCCACTTGATCTCTACGAGCAGTACTTC. Looking up the rest from reference TRBV7-7 and TRBJ2-7 gives the full variable domain: GAGVSQSPRYKVTKRGQDVTLRCDPISSHATLYWYQQALGQGPEFLTYFNYEAQPDKSGLPSDRFSAERPEGSISTLTIQRTEQRDSAMYRCASSLVGTGPLDLYEQYFGPGTRLTVT.

As concerns this clonotype: With the library built for alpha chains, this beta chain is off target and its frequency is not meaningful. This rearrangement joins TRBV4-2 to TRBJ1-1; D remains unclear. CDR3 length equals 14 residues. Germline values: CDR1 LGHNA, CDR2 YNFKEQ. Trimming took off 3 bases at V and 3 bases at J, with 11 bases between the two ends. CDR3 coding DNA: TGTGCCAGCAGCCAGAGGAGGAGGGACACTGAAGCTTTCTTT. Encoded protein: CASSQRRRDTEAFF.

For this clonotype: Found in a library prepared for alpha chains, this beta chain is an off-target read, and its abundance has little meaning. This rearrangement joins TRBV7-2 to TRBJ2-1; TRBD2 matches at 9 bases. CDR3 length equals 14 residues. J was trimmed by 4 bases and V by 5 bases; bases with no gene match: 3. The germline CDR1 and CDR2 sequences are SGHTA and FQGNSA. The chain's CDR3 is CASSTSGLYNEQFF. The CDR3 region has the DNA TGTGCCAGCAGCACTAGCGGGCTTTACAATGAGCAGTTCTTC.

Details on this clonotype: For a library built for alpha chains, this beta chain is a stray read; little rests on its size. The genes are TRBV29-1 and TRBJ2-7, with 12 bases matching TRBD2. The CDR3 is made up of 13 amino acids. J was trimmed by 3 bases and V by 7 bases; bases with no gene match: 4. CDR1 is SQVTM, CDR2 ANQGSEA, per germline. CDR3 sequence reads: CSAILAGGYEQYF. The CDR3 DNA is TGCAGCGCAATACTAGCGGGAGGCTACGAGCAGTACTTC.

This clonotype was observed at least ten times. For a library built for alpha chains, this beta chain is a stray read; little rests on its size. This chain's CDR3 is CSARVAGGGARETQYF. DNA for the CDR3: TGCAGTGCTAGAGTAGCAGGCGGGGGGGCCAGGGAGACCCAGTACTTC. The rearrangement links TRBV20-1 to TRBJ2-5; 9 bases align to TRBD2. Germline V gene lookup returns CDR1 DFQATT and CDR2 SNEGSKA (reference sequence). The V and J ends lost 1 base and 5 bases, in that order; junction bases with no gene match: 11. This CDR3 has 16 residues.

This clonotype was counted at least ten times. This beta chain was picked up by a library intended for alpha chains and is off target, so its count carries little meaning. The chain couples TRBV24-1 to TRBJ1-2; 8 positions agree with TRBD1. V lost 4 bases to trimming and J lost 2 bases; unmatched junction nucleotides: 14. Per germline, CDR1 KGHDR and CDR2 SFDVKD. There are 18 residues in the CDR3. The CDR3 bases are TGTGCCACCAGTGACCGGCGGACAGGGAGGGGGCCCAACTATGGCTACACCTTC. Protein product: CATSDRRTGRGPNYGYTF.

At least ten counts were recorded for this clonotype. Found in a library prepared for alpha chains, this beta chain is an off-target read, and its abundance has little meaning. The V call is TRBV29-1, the J call TRBJ2-2, with TRBD1 matching over 9 bases. This CDR3 has 15 amino acids. The junction had 6 bases not matched to a gene; V was cut back by 7 bases and J by 0 bases. Germline values: CDR1 SQVTM, CDR2 ANQGSEA. CDR3 DNA sequence: TGCAGCGCTTTGACAGGGGGTGCGAACACCGGGGAGCTGTTTTTT. This translates into CSALTGGANTGELFF.

This clonotype was detected ten times or more. This beta chain came through as a stray read in a library set up for alpha chains, and its size says little. This chain joins TRBV10-3 and TRBJ2-3; the D gene is possibly TRBD1 (7 bases). There are 14 residues in the CDR3. V dropped 10 bases and J dropped 0 bases, with 14 bases sitting between them. Germline loops: CDR1 ENHRY, CDR2 SYGVKD. In DNA, the CDR3 is TGTGCCACCGGGGGACAGAGTAGCACAGATACGCAGTATTTT. The encoded protein is CATGGQSSTDTQYF.

This clonotype was counted many times. A library prepared for alpha chains yielded this beta chain as an off-target read; its size is of little meaning. The chain uses TRBV12-3 or TRBV12-4 and TRBJ2-7, with a weak D call TRBD1 (6 bases). The CDR3 runs 14 residues. V gave up 3 bases and J gave up 8 bases, with 17 bases separating them. The DNA of the CDR3 is TGTGCCAGCAGTTTCGAGGGGGAAACGAGGAAGCAGTACTTC. This sequence encodes CASSFEGETRKQYF.

This clonotype was detected many times. This beta chain is off target for a library built for alpha chains, so its abundance means little. The rearrangement uses TRBV18 and TRBJ2-2, with unresolved D. Between the trimmed V and J ends, which lost 0 bases and 5 bases, there was a span of 4 bases. This CDR3 spans 13 amino acids. The germline V gene has CDR1 KGHSH and CDR2 LQKENI. The CDR3 nucleotides read TGTGCCAGCTCACCACCGGGGACCGGGGAGCTGTTTTTT. Translation: CASSPPGTGELFF.

This clonotype was detected a few times. A library prepared for alpha chains yielded this beta chain as an off-target read; its size is of little meaning. The chain links TRBV7-8 to TRBJ2-7, with D tentatively TRBD2 (6 bases). CDR3 length: 17 amino acids. The V and J ends lost 11 bases and 1 base respectively, with 27 bases between them. The germline CDR1 and CDR2 sequences are SGHVS and FQNEAQ. CDR3 coding DNA: TGTGCCTCCAGCCACCCGTCCTCCGGGACTTTTTCCTACGAGCAGTACTTC. Translated: CASSHPSSGTFSYEQYF.

This clonotype has at least ten counts. Being off target in a library aimed at alpha chains, this beta chain has a size of little meaning. The rearrangement uses TRBV11-2 and TRBJ2-3, with D tentatively TRBD1 (5 bases). The CDR3 consists of 16 residues. Trimming left V 2 bases short and J 1 base short, with 13 bases between. The germline gives CDR1 SGHAT, CDR2 FQNNGV. DNA for the CDR3: TGTGCCAGCAGCTTATTAGATGACAGCCGCACAGATACGCAGTATTTT. Translated: CASSLLDDSRTDTQYF. Variable domain in full (rest from reference TRBV11-2 and TRBJ2-3): EAGVAQSPRYKIIEKRQSVAFWCNPISGHATLYWYQQILGQGPKLLIQFQNNGVVDDSQLPKDRFSAERLKGVDSTLKIQPAKLEDSAVYLCASSLLDDSRTDTQYFGPGTRLTVL.